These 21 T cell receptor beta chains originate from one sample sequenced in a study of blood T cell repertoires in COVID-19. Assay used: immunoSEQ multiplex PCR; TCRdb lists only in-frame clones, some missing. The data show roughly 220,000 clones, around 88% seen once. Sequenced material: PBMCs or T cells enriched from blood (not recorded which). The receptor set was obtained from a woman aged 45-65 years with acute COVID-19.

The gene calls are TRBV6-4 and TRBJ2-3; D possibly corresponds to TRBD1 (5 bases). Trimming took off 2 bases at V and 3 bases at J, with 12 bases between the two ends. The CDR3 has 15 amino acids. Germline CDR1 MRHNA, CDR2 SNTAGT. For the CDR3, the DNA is TGTGCCAGCAGTGACCAGGGCCAGGGAACAGATACGCAGTATTTT. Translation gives CASSDQGQGTDTQYF.

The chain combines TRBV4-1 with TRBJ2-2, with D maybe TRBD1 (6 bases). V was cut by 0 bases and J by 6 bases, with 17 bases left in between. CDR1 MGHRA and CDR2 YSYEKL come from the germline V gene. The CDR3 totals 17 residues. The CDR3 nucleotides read TGCGCCAGCAGCCAAGATACCGGGACAACACTCCCCGGGGAGCTGTTTTTT. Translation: CASSQDTGTTLPGELFF.

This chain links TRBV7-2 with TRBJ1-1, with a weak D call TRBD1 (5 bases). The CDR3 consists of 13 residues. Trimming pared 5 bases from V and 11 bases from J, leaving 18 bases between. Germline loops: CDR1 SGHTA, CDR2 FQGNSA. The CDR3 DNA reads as TGTGCCAGCAGCCGGGTTCACGGGGAGGGGGCTTTCTTT. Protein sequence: CASSRVHGEGAFF.

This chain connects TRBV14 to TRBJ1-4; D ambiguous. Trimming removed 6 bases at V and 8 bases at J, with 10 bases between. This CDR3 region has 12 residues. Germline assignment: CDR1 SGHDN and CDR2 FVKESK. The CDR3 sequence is CASRVRREKLFF. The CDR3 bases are TGTGCCAGCAGAGTCCGGAGGGAAAAACTGTTTTTT. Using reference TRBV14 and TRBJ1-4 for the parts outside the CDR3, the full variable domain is EAGVTQFPSHSVIEKGQTVTLRCDPISGHDNLYWYRRVMGKEIKFLLHFVKESKQDESGMPNNRFLAERTGGTYSTLKVQPAELEDSGVYFCASRVRREKLFFGSGTQLSVL.

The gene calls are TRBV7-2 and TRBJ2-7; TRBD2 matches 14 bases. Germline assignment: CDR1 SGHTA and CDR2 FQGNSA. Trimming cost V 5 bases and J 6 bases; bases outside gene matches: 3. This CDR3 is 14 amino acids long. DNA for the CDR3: TGTGCCAGCAGCCATGGACTAGCGGGAGGCGAGCAGTACTTC. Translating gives CASSHGLAGGEQYF.

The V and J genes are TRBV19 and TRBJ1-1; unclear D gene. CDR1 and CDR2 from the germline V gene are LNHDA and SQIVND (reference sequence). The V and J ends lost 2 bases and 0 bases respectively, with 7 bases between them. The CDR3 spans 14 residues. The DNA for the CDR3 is TGTGCCAGTAGTATAAACCCTATGAACACTGAAGCTTTCTTT. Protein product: CASSINPMNTEAFF.

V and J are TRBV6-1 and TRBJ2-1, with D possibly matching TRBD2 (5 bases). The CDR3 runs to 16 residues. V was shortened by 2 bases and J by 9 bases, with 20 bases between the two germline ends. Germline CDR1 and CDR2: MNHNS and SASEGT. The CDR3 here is CASSEQAGLAQGEQFF. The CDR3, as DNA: TGTGCCAGCAGTGAACAGGCGGGTCTAGCCCAAGGTGAGCAGTTCTTC.

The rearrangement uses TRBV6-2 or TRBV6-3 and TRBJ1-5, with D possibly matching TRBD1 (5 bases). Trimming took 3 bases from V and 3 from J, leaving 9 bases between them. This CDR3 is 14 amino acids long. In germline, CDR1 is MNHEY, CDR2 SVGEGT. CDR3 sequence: CASSYSGHNQPQHF. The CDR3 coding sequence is TGTGCCAGCAGTTATTCAGGGCACAATCAGCCCCAGCATTTT.

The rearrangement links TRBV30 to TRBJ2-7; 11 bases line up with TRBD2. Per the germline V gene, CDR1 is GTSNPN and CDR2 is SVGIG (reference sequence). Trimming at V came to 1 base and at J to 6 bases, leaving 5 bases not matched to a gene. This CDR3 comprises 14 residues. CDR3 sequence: CAWSAGTSGPEQYF. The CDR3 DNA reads TGTGCCTGGAGTGCCGGGACTAGCGGCCCCGAGCAGTACTTC.

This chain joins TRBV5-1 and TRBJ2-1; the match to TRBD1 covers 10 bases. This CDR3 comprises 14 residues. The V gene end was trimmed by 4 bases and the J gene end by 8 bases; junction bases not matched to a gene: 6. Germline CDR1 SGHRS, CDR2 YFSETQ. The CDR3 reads CASSTRDRGDEQFF. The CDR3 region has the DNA TGCGCCAGCAGCACCCGGGACAGGGGTGATGAGCAGTTCTTC.

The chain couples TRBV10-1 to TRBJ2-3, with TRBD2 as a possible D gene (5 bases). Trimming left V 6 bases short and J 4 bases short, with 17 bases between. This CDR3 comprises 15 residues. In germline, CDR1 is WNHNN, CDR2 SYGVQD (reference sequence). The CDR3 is CASRLADKTADTQYF. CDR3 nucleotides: TGCGCCAGCAGGCTAGCCGATAAGACGGCAGATACGCAGTATTTT.

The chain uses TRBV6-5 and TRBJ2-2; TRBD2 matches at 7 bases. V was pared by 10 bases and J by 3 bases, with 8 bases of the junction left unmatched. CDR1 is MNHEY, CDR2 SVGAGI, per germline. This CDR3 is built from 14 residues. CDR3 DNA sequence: TGTGCCACGGACCGGCGGGAGCACACCGGGGAGCTGTTTTTT. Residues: CATDRREHTGELFF.

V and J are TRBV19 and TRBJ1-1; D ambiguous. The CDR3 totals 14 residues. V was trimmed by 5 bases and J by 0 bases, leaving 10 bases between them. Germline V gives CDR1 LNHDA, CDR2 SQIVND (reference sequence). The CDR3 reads CASSRYGVNTEAFF. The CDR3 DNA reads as TGTGCCAGTAGTCGGTACGGAGTGAACACTGAAGCTTTCTTT.

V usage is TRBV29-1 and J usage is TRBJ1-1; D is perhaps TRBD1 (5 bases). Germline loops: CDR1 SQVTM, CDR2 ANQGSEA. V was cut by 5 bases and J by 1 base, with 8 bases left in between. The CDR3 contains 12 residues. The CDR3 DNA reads TGCAGCGTTTTAGACAGGAACACTGAAGCTTTCTTT. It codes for CSVLDRNTEAFF.

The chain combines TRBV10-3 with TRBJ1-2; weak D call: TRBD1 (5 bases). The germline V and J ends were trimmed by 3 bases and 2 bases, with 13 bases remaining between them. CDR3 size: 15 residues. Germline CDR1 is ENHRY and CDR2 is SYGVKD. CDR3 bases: TGTGCCATCAGTGACGGGAGTAGGGGCAACTATGGCTACACCTTC. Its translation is CAISDGSRGNYGYTF.

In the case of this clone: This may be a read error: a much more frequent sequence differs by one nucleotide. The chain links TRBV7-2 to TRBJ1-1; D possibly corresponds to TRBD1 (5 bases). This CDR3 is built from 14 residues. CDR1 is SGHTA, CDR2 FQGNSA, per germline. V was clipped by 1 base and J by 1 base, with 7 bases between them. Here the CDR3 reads CASSLDRTNTEAFF. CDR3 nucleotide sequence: TGTGCCAGCAGCTTAGACAGGACGAACACTGAAGCTTTCTTT.

CDR3 sequence (DNA): TGTGCCAGCTCACCACCGGGACTAGCGGGACCCTACGAGCAGTACTTC. Protein: CASSPPGLAGPYEQYF. The V and J genes are TRBV18 and TRBJ2-7; 13 bases align to TRBD2. Germline assignment: CDR1 KGHSH and CDR2 LQKENI. Trimming removed 0 bases from V and 2 bases from J; junction bases left unmatched: 1. The CDR3 has 16 residues.

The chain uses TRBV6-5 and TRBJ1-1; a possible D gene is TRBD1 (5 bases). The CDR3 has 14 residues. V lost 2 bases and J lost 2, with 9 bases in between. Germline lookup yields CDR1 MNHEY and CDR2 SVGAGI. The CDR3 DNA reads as TGTGCCAGCAGTTACGGGGGGAGTAACACTGAAGCTTTCTTT. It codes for CASSYGGSNTEAFF.

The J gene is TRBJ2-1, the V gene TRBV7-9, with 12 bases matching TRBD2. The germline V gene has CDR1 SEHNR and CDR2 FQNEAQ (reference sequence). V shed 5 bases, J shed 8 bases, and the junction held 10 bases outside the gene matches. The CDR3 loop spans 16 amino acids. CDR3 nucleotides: TGTGCCAGCAGCGAAGATCGGACTAGCGGGAAGGATGAGCAGTTCTTC. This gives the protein CASSEDRTSGKDEQFF. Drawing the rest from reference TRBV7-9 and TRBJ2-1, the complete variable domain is DTGVSQNPRHKITKRGQNVTFRCDPISEHNRLYWYRQTLGQGPEFLTYFQNEAQLEKSRLLSDRFSAERPKGSFSTLEIQRTEQGDSAMYLCASSEDRTSGKDEQFFGPGTRLTVL.

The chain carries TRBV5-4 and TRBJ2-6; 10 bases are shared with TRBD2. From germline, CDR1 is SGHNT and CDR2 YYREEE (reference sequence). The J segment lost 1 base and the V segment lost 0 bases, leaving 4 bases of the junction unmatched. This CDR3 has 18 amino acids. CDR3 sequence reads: CASSLALAGASGANVLTF. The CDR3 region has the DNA TGTGCCAGCAGCTTGGCTCTAGCGGGGGCATCTGGGGCCAACGTCCTGACTTTC.

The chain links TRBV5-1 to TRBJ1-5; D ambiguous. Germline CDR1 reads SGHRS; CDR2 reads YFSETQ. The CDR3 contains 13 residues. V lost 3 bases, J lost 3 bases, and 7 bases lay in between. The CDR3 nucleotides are TGCGCCAGCAGCTCTGACTTCAATCAGCCCCAGCATTTT. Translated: CASSSDFNQPQHF.